These 31 T cell receptor beta chains were sequenced from one sample in a study of T cells after posttransplantation cyclophosphamide. Busulfan-fludarabine conditioning, marrow transplant, and cyclophosphamide on days +3 and +4 were administered. This table comes from immunoSEQ multiplex PCR, and its TCRdb copy is limited to in-frame clones, with some not included. Of some 6,900 clones in the sample, approximately 90% are singletons; the top ten hold around 4%. The specimen comprised CD8+ T cells sorted from blood, sampled after allogeneic stem cell transplant with posttransplant cyclophosphamide. All receptors derive from a male patient aged 55 to 70 who received an allogeneic stem cell transplant from a related donor and was CMV-positive. The graft donor may have given rise to some T cells.

The chain has TRBV25-1 and TRBJ1-2; D not resolved. Germline CDR1 and CDR2: MGHDK and SYGVNS. The CDR3 consists of 14 residues. Trimming took 3 bases from V and 5 from J, leaving 13 bases between them. The CDR3 DNA reads TGTGCCAGCAGTGAGCCAAATACAGTTTATGGCTACACCTTC. It is translated as CASSEPNTVYGYTF.

The CDR3 DNA follows: TGTGCCATCAGTGAGTGGGGCAGGACGTCCTACGAGCAGTACTTC. Encoded protein: CAISEWGRTSYEQYF. This chain uses TRBV10-3 with TRBJ2-7, with D tentatively TRBD1 (5 bases). CDR3 size: 15 residues. V was clipped by 1 base and J by 1 base, with 11 bases between them. The germline CDR1 and CDR2 sequences are ENHRY and SYGVKD.

The V and J genes are TRBV5-1 and TRBJ2-2; D unclear. Trimming removed 1 base from V and 2 bases from J, with 12 bases in between. The CDR3 contains 16 residues. Germline V gives CDR1 SGHRS, CDR2 YFSETQ. CDR3 region: CASSLRELPNTGELFF. For the CDR3, the DNA is TGCGCCAGCAGCTTGCGAGAACTTCCTAACACCGGGGAGCTGTTTTTT.

The chain employs TRBV7-3 and TRBJ2-2; possible D gene TRBD2, 7 bases. CDR1 and CDR2 from the germline V gene are SGHTA and FQGTGA. The CDR3 is 18 residues long. Trimming took off 2 bases at V and 3 bases at J, with 19 bases between the two ends. This CDR3 reads CASSLGGPSGDDTGELFF. The CDR3, as DNA: TGTGCCAGCAGCTTAGGGGGCCCTAGCGGCGACGACACCGGGGAGCTGTTTTTT.

V is TRBV4-2 and J is TRBJ2-7; 9 nucleotides agree with TRBD2. The CDR3 has 15 amino acids. The germline V gene encodes CDR1 LGHNA and CDR2 YNFKEQ. J gave up 5 bases and V 3 bases, and 8 bases lay outside the gene matches. The CDR3 nucleotides read TGTGCCAGCAGCCAGCGACTAGCGGAAGCCCACGAGCAGTACTTC. Translating gives CASSQRLAEAHEQYF.

The CDR3 here is CASRTGGDGYTF. CDR3 DNA: TGTGCCAGCCGGACAGGGGGCGATGGCTACACCTTC. The chain recombines TRBV19 with TRBJ1-2, with 11 bases that match TRBD1. V dropped 9 bases and J dropped 6; count of bases not matched to a gene: 3. Per the germline V gene, CDR1 is LNHDA and CDR2 is SQIVND (reference sequence). CDR3 size: 12 residues.

J is TRBJ2-5 and V is TRBV4-2; 12 bases map to TRBD2. The V and J ends lost 0 bases and 1 base, in that order; junction bases with no gene match: 12. The CDR3 totals 20 residues. Germline V gene data show CDR1 as LGHNA and CDR2 as YNFKEQ. The CDR3 here is CASSQDPETSGGWAQETQYF. In nucleotides, the CDR3 is TGTGCCAGCAGCCAAGATCCTGAAACTAGCGGGGGGTGGGCCCAAGAGACCCAGTACTTC.

The chain has TRBV25-1 and TRBJ2-1; TRBD2 aligns across 8 bases. Trimming at V came to 6 bases and at J to 5 bases, leaving 6 bases not matched to a gene. CDR1 MGHDK and CDR2 SYGVNS come from the germline V gene. The CDR3 is 14 residues long. Here the CDR3 reads CASRGGAGDNEQFF. In DNA form, the CDR3 reads TGTGCCAGCAGAGGAGGAGCGGGGGACAATGAGCAGTTCTTC.

The CDR3 DNA reads TGTGCCAGCTCACCACCGCTGGGGGCCACCTCTGGAAACACCATATATTTT. It encodes CASSPPLGATSGNTIYF. This sequence joins TRBV18 and TRBJ1-3, with a weak D call TRBD1 (6 bases). The CDR3 is 17 amino acids. V lost 0 bases, J lost 0 bases, and 12 bases lay in between. The germline gives CDR1 KGHSH, CDR2 LQKENI.

DNA of the CDR3: TGTGCCAGCAGTTTACTGGAACTAGAAGGGGGCGGGGAGCTGTTTTTT. Translating gives CASSLLELEGGGELFF. This chain links TRBV28 with TRBJ2-2, with D possibly matching TRBD1 (6 bases). Looked up from germline, CDR1 is MDHEN and CDR2 is SYDVKM. The CDR3 totals 16 residues. The V gene lost 2 bases and the J gene lost 7 bases, with 17 bases spanning the gap. Filled out from reference TRBV28 and TRBJ2-2, the complete variable domain reads DVKVTQSSRYLVKRTGEKVFLECVQDMDHENMFWYRQDPGLGLRLIYFSYDVKMKEKGDIPEGYSVSREKKERFSLILESASTNQTSMYLCASSLLELEGGGELFFGEGSRLTVL.

This sequence joins TRBV7-9 and TRBJ2-5; the match to TRBD1 covers 8 bases. Judging by the DNA end, TRBJ2-7 fits better; the J call may be wrong. The CDR3 is 14 amino acids. Germline-derived CDR1 and CDR2 are SEHNR and FQNEAQ (reference sequence). The DNA for the CDR3 is TGTGCCAGCAGCTTAGGGACAGGGTTTGGCGAGCAGTACTTC. Its protein is CASSLGTGFGEQYF.

This clone has only one observation. The V gene is TRBV7-3, the J gene TRBJ2-1; TRBD2 matches 11 bases. CDR1 and CDR2 (germline): SGHTA, FQGTGA. The CDR3 totals 14 residues. V lost 3 bases and J lost 6; bases outside the gene matches: 1. The DNA for the CDR3 is TGTGCCAGCAGCTTTAGCGGGGGGGCCAATGAGCAGTTCTTC. Its protein is CASSFSGGANEQFF.

This chain connects TRBV6-5 to TRBJ2-7, with a tentative D call TRBD2 (6 bases). V lost 5 bases and J 6 bases, leaving 20 bases between the germline ends. Germline V lookup: CDR1 MNHEY, CDR2 SVGAGI. The CDR3 contains 15 residues. CDR3 coding DNA: TGTGCCAGCAGTATCGGGGGACCCCGAGGTCTCGAGCAGTACTTC. It encodes CASSIGGPRGLEQYF.

The chain is built from TRBV4-1 and TRBJ2-1; weak D call: TRBD2 (6 bases). The CDR3 has 16 amino acids. Between the trimmed V and J ends, which lost 1 base and 1 base, there was a span of 11 bases. Germline lookup yields CDR1 MGHRA and CDR2 YSYEKL. The CDR3 DNA sequence: TGCGCCAGCAGCCAAGTGCCGGGAGAGTCCTACAATGAGCAGTTCTTC. This translates into CASSQVPGESYNEQFF.

The V gene is TRBV5-4, the J gene TRBJ2-7; D is undetermined. Germline V CDR1 and CDR2: SGHNT, YYREEE (reference sequence). V lost 0 bases and J lost 2, with 6 bases in between. This CDR3 has 13 amino acids. In nucleotides, the CDR3 is TGTGCCAGCAGCTTGGACACCCCCTACGAGCAGTACTTC. It specifies CASSLDTPYEQYF.

The V gene is TRBV9, the J gene TRBJ1-3; TRBD1 matches at 11 bases. Germline values: CDR1 SGDLS, CDR2 YYNGEE. V dropped 3 bases and J dropped 1; count of bases not matched to a gene: 3. This CDR3 contains 16 residues. CDR3 nucleotide sequence: TGTGCCAGCAGCGCCGGACAGGGGGCATCTGGAAACACCATATATTTT. It encodes CASSAGQGASGNTIYF.

The V and J genes are TRBV6-4 and TRBJ2-3; D gene uncertain. Looked up from germline, CDR1 is MRHNA and CDR2 is SNTAGT. The CDR3 contains 16 residues. V was shortened by 0 bases and J by 2 bases, with 12 bases between the two germline ends. The CDR3: CASSDSGAETTDTQYF. Written as DNA, the CDR3 is TGTGCCAGCAGTGACTCTGGTGCGGAAACCACAGATACGCAGTATTTT.

V is TRBV4-2 and J is TRBJ1-3; the D gene is possibly TRBD1 (6 bases). This CDR3 has 14 residues. CDR1 is LGHNA, CDR2 YNFKEQ, per germline. V dropped 1 base and J dropped 3 bases, with 7 bases sitting between them. CDR3 protein: CASSQGTDGNTIYF. The CDR3, as DNA: TGTGCCAGCAGCCAAGGGACAGATGGAAACACCATATATTTT.

This chain connects TRBV5-1 to TRBJ1-4, with TRBD1 matching over 8 bases. Losses at the gene ends were 1 base for V and 8 bases for J; bases not matched to a gene: 4. This CDR3 region has 14 residues. CDR1 SGHRS and CDR2 YFSETQ come from the germline V gene. The CDR3 is CASSLTGGQEKLFF. The CDR3 DNA reads TGCGCCAGCAGCTTGACAGGGGGACAGGAAAAACTGTTTTTT.

The V and J genes are TRBV7-9 and TRBJ2-7; the D gene is possibly TRBD2 (6 bases). V dropped 5 bases and J dropped 0 bases, with 14 bases sitting between them. Germline assignment: CDR1 SEHNR and CDR2 FQNEAQ (reference sequence). This CDR3 has 15 amino acids. The CDR3 DNA reads TGTGCCAGCAGCCCCCGGGAGTTCCTCTCCTACGAGCAGTACTTC. Its protein product is CASSPREFLSYEQYF.

V and J are TRBV5-4 and TRBJ2-1; D call uncertain. The CDR3 is made up of 12 amino acids. The V and J ends lost 3 bases and 9 bases respectively, with 10 bases between them. Germline assignment: CDR1 SGHNT and CDR2 YYREEE (reference sequence). CDR3 DNA: TGTGCCAGCAGCTCGGAGTCCGCTGAGCAGTTCTTC. It yields the protein CASSSESAEQFF.

This clone was observed once. The gene calls are TRBV15 and TRBJ1-1; D possibly corresponds to TRBD1 (5 bases). V was cut by 5 bases and J by 0 bases, with 10 bases left in between. The CDR3 runs 14 residues. Per germline, CDR1 LNHNV and CDR2 YYDKDF (reference sequence). The CDR3 reads CATSGGTVNTEAFF. CDR3 sequence (DNA): TGTGCCACCAGCGGCGGGACCGTGAACACTGAAGCTTTCTTT. The entire variable domain, with the rest obtained from reference TRBV15 and TRBJ1-1, is as follows: DAMVIQNPRYQVTQFGKPVTLSCSQTLNHNVMYWYQQKSSQAPKLLFHYYDKDFNNEADTPDNFQSRRPNTSFCFLDIRSPGLGDTAMYLCATSGGTVNTEAFFGQGTRLTVV.

This chain connects TRBV13 to TRBJ2-1; TRBD2 aligns across 7 bases. The V segment lost 2 bases and the J segment 5 bases; nucleotides outside the gene matches: 3. The CDR3 contains 14 residues. In germline, CDR1 is PRHDT, CDR2 FYEKMQ (reference sequence). The CDR3 DNA sequence: TGTGCCAGCAGCTTAAGGGAGGGGCACAATGAGCAGTTCTTC. Residues: CASSLREGHNEQFF.

The chain recombines TRBV2 with TRBJ2-7; TRBD1 matches 8 bases. Trimming took 9 bases from V and 3 from J; bases not matched to a gene: 1. CDR3 size: 11 residues. Germline V gene lookup returns CDR1 SNHLY and CDR2 FYNNEI. This chain's CDR3 is CASGQGYEQYF. CDR3 bases: TGTGCCAGTGGACAGGGCTACGAGCAGTACTTC.

J is TRBJ2-7 and V is TRBV30, with 8 positions matching TRBD2. The germline CDR1 and CDR2 sequences are GTSNPN and SVGIG (reference sequence). The V segment lost 5 bases and the J segment 0 bases; nucleotides outside the gene matches: 6. The CDR3 runs to 14 residues. The DNA for the CDR3 is TGTGCCTGGGCGGGGGGCCTTAGCTCCTACGAGCAGTACTTC. Translating it yields CAWAGGLSSYEQYF.

The genes are TRBV27 and TRBJ1-1; 9 bases agree with TRBD1. With 3 bases clipped from V and 4 bases from J, the junction kept 6 bases outside the gene matches. The CDR3 covers 15 residues. Per the germline V gene, CDR1 is MNHEY and CDR2 is SMNVEV (reference sequence). CDR3 amino acids: CASSFGGQGATEAFF. The CDR3 region has the DNA TGTGCCAGCAGTTTCGGGGGACAGGGCGCCACTGAAGCTTTCTTT.

The chain carries TRBV7-6 and TRBJ1-1, with 10 bases aligning to TRBD1. Germline values: CDR1 SGHVS, CDR2 FNYEAQ. Unmatched junction bases numbered 10, after V lost 5 bases and J lost 1 base. This CDR3 region has 17 residues. This CDR3 reads CASSAQGQGNSNTEAFF. CDR3 nucleotides: TGTGCCAGCAGCGCGCAGGGACAGGGGAATTCGAACACTGAAGCTTTCTTT.

The chain recombines TRBV7-6 with TRBJ1-3, with 10 bases lining up with TRBD1. The CDR3 is 17 residues long. V shed 5 bases and J 0 bases; nucleotides not matched to a gene: 7. Germline V gene data show CDR1 as SGHVS and CDR2 as FNYEAQ. The CDR3 sequence: CASSPPGTGASGNTIYF. In DNA form, the CDR3 reads TGTGCCAGCAGCCCCCCCGGGACAGGGGCCTCTGGAAACACCATATATTTT. The variable domain in full, completed from reference TRBV7-6 and TRBJ1-3, reads GAGVSQSPRYKVTKRGQDVALRCDPISGHVSLYWYRQALGQGPEFLTYFNYEAQQDKSGLPNDRFSAERPEGSISTLTIQRTEQRDSAMYRCASSPPGTGASGNTIYFGEGSWLTVV.

The V call is TRBV5-6, the J call TRBJ2-3; 10 nucleotides match TRBD1. V dropped 10 bases and J dropped 1; count of bases not matched to a gene: 9. Germline V gene data show CDR1 as SGHDT and CDR2 as YYEEEE. CDR3 length: 15 residues. CDR3 in amino acids: CAVGPGTGGTDTQYF. The CDR3 bases are TGTGCCGTAGGACCCGGGACAGGGGGCACAGATACGCAGTATTTT. The variable domain in full, with the rest retrieved from reference TRBV5-6 and TRBJ2-3, is DAGVTQSPTHLIKTRGQQVTLRCSPKSGHDTVSWYQQALGQGPQFIFQYYEEEERQRGNFPDRFSGHQFPNYSSELNVNALLLGDSALYLCAVGPGTGGTDTQYFGPGTRLTVL.

Comments on this clone: The sample holds other DNA sequences that translate to the same CDR3. CDR3 sequence (DNA): TGTGCCAGCAGCCTGACGGGACAGCGGAATTCACCCCTCCACTTT. Translating it yields CASSLTGQRNSPLHF. V usage is TRBV9 and J usage is TRBJ1-6, with 7 bases aligning to TRBD1. CDR3 size: 15 residues. With 4 bases clipped from V and 7 bases from J, the junction kept 8 bases outside the gene matches. Germline V gene data show CDR1 as SGDLS and CDR2 as YYNGEE.

This clone was seen just once. V and J are TRBV9 and TRBJ2-3; TRBD2 matches 10 bases. CDR3 size: 16 residues. After removal of 0 bases from V and 5 bases from J, the junction contained 6 bases not matched to a gene. Germline-derived CDR1 and CDR2 are SGDLS and YYNGEE. The CDR3 region is CASSVEGSGGLDTQYF. CDR3 DNA sequence: TGTGCCAGCAGCGTAGAAGGTAGCGGGGGGTTAGATACGCAGTATTTT.